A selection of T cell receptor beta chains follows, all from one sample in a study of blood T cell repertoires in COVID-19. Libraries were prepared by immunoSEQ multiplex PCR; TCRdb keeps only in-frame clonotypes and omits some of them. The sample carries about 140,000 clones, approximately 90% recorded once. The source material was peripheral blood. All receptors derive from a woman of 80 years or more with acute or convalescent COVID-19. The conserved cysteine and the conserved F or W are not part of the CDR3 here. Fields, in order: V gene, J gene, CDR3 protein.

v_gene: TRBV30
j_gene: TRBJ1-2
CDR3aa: AWSVRGNYGYT

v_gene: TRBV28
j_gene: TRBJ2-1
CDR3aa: ASTPSTGGDSYNEQF

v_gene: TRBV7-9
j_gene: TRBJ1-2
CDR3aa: ASSLGGTLTIYGYT

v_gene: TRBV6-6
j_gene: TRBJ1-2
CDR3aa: ASSSGTESSYT

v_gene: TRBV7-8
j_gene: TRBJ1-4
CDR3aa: ASSLAGAIYEKLF

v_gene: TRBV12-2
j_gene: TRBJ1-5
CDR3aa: ASRPRTPKFSNQPQH

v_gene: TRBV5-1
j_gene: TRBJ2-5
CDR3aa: ASSPGQFEETQY

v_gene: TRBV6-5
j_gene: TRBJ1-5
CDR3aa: ASRTGMFQPQH

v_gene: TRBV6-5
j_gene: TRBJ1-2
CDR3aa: ASSSGQGANYGYT

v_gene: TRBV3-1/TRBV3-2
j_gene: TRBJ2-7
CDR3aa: ASSRVAGEQY

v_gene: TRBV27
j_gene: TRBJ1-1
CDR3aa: ASSLSRDRGAITEAF

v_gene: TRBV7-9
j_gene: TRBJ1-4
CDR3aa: ASSAFQGGNEKLF

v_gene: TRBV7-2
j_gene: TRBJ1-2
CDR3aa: ASSFSQGEGGYT

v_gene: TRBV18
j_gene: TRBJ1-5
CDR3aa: ASSPGTGNQPQH

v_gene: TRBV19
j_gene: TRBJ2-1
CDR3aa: ASRDAGGLNEQF

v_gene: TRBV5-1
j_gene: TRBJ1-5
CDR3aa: ASSLGGIGRNQPQH

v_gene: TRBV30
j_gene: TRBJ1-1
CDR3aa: AWSSGEASAF

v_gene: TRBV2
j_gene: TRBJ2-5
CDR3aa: ASSPTSGATETQY

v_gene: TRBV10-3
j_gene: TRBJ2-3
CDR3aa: AISESGGGAVDTQY

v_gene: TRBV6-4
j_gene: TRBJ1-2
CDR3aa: ASSDRRQGASFSNYGYT

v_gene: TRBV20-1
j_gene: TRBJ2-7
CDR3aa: SARAGYEQY

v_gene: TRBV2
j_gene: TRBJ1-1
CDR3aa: ASSVGSPEAF

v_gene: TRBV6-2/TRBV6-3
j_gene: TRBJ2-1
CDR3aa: ASSYHPGYNEQF

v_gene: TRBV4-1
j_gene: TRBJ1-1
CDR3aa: ASSQGEAVNTEAF

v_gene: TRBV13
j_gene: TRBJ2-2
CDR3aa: ASSPRDRVTWEAGELF

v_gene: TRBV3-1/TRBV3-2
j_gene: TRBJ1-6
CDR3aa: ASSLGQGFYNSPLH

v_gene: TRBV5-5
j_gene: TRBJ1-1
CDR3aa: ASTPLGGSVGAF

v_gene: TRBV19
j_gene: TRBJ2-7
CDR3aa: ASRKRGGGAYEQY

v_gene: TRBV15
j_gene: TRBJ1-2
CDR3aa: ATSRENRESGYT

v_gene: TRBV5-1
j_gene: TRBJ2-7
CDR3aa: ASSLQGILSYEQY

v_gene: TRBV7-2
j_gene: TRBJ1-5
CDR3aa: ASSLTVNSNQPQH

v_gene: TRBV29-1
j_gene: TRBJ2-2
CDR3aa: SVSTGLRTGELF

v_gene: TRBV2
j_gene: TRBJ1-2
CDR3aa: ASSSGTSYGYT

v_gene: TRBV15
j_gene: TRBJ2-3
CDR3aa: ATSRDLGASTDTQY

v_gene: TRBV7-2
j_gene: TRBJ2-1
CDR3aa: ASSLWTSSYNEQF

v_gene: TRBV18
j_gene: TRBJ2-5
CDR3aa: ASSPSSQETQY

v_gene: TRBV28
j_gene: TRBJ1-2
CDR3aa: ASSLGQGYGYT

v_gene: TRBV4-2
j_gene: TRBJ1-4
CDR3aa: ASSPGGRDEKLF

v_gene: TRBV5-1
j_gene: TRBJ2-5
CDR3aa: ASSGPSGQETQY

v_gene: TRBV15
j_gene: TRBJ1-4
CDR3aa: ATSSGLGGDEKLF